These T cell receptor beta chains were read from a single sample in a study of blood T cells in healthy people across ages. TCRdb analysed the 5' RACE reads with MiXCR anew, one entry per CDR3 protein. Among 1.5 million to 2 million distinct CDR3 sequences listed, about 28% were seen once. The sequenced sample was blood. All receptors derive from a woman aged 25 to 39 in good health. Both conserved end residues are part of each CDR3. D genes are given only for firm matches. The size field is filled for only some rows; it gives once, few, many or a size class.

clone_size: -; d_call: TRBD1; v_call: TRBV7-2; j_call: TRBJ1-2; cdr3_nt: TGTGCCAGCAGCCCCCGGACAGGGGCAGGACACTATGGCTACACCTTC; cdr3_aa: CASSPRTGAGHYGYTF
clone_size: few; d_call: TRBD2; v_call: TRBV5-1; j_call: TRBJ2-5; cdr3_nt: TGCGCCAGCAGGAGGTTCGGCGGGGGGTCAGGAGAGACCCAGTACTTC; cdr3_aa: CASRRFGGGSGETQYF
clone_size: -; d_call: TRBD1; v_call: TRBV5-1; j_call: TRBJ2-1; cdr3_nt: TGCGCCAGCAGCTGGGGACAGGGGGGGTCTGAGCAGTTCTTC; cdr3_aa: CASSWGQGGSEQFF
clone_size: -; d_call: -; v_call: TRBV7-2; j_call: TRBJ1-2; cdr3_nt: TGTGCCAGCAGCTTAGGAAAAAAATGGGGCGGGGGCTACACCTTC; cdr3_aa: CASSLGKKWGGGYTF
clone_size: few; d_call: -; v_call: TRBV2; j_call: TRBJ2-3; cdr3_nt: TGTGCCAGCAGTGAGGTCAGGAGCACAGATACGCAGTATTTT; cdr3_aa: CASSEVRSTDTQYF
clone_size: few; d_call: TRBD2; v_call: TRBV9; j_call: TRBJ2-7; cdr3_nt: TGTGCCAGCAGCAAGGAGGGACTAGAGACTTACGAGCAGTACTTC; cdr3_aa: CASSKEGLETYEQYF
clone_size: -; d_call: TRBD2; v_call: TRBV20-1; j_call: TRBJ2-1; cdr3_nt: TGCAGTGCTCTAACGGGTCTAGCGGGGACCGCCAATGAGCAGTTCTTC; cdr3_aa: CSALTGLAGTANEQFF
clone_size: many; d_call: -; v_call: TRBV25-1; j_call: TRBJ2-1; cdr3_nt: TGTGCCAGCAGTGAATACGGATACAATGAGCAGTTCTTC; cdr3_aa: CASSEYGYNEQFF
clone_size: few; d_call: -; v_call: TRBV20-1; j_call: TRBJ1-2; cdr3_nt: TGCAGTGCTAGACAGGACGCCCTAGGCTACACCTTC; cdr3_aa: CSARQDALGYTF
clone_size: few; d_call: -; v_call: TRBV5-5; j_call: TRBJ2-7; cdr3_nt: TGTGCCAGCAGCTTGGCCCCCGTCACAGCGAGCTCCTACGAGCAGTACTTC; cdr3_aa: CASSLAPVTASSYEQYF
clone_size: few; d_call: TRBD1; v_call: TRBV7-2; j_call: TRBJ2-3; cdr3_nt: TGTGCCAGCCGAGACAGGGTCGTTACAGATACGCAGTATTTT; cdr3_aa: CASRDRVVTDTQYF
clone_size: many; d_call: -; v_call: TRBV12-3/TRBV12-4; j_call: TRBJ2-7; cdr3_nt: TGTGCCAGCAGTTTTCTCCGGGACACGTCCTACGAGCAGTACTTC; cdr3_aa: CASSFLRDTSYEQYF
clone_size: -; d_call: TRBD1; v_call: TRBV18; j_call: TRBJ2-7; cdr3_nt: TGTGCCAGCTCACCGTTTGGGACAGGGACCCGCGAGCAGTACTTC; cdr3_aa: CASSPFGTGTREQYF
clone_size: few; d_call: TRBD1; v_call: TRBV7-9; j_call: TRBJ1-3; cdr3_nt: TGTGCCAGCAGCTTGGGTACAGGGGGTCGTGGAAACACCATATATTTT; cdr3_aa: CASSLGTGGRGNTIYF
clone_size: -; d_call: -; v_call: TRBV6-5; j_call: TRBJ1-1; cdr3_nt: TGTGCCAGCACTCAGGGTCTGAACACTGAAGCTTTCTTT; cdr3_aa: CASTQGLNTEAFF
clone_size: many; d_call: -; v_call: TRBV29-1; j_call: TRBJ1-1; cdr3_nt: TGCAGCGGATATAAACTGGACACTGAAGCTTTCTTT; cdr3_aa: CSGYKLDTEAFF
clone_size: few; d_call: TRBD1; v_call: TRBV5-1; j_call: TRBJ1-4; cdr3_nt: TGCGCCAGCTCCCGGAAGGGACAGGAGGCACCAGCGTCTGCAACTAATGAAAAACTGTTTTTT; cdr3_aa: CASSRKGQEAPASATNEKLFF
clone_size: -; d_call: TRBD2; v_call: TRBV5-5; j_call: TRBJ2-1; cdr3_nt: TGTGCCAGCAGAAGGTCTAGCGGGAGGACGAGCTCCTACAATGAGCAGTTCTTC; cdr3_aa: CASRRSSGRTSSYNEQFF
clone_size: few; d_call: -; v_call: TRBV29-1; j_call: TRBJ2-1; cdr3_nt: TGCAGTTCCCGGGACAACTCCTACAATGAGCAGTTCTTC; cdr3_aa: CSSRDNSYNEQFF
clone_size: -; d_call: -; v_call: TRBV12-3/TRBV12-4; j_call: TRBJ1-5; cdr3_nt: TGTGCCAGCAGTTATTATCAGCCCCAGCATTTT; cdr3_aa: CASSYYQPQHF
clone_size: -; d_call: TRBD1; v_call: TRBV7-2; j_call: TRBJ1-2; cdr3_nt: TGTGCCAGCAGCCGGGACAGTGCTAATGATGGCTACACCTTC; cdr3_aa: CASSRDSANDGYTF
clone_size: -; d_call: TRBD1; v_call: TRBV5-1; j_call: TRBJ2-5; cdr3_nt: TGCGCCAGCAGCGAACAGGGGGCGCGTTTCGTGGAGACCCAGTACTTC; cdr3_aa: CASSEQGARFVETQYF
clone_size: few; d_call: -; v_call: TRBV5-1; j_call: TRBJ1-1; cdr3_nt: TGCGCCAGCAGCTTGGGGTCAGGGTTGAACACTGAAGCTTTCTTT; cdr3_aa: CASSLGSGLNTEAFF
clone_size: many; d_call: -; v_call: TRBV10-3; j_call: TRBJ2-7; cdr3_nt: TGTGCCATCAGCGAGAATAATGGGTACGAGCAGTACTTC; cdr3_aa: CAISENNGYEQYF
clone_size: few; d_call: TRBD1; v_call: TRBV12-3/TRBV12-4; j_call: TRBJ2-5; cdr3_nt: TGTGCCAGCAGTGGGACAGGGGCCCAGGCCCAGTACTTC; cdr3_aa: CASSGTGAQAQYF
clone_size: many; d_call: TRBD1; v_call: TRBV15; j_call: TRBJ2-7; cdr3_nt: TGTGCCACCAGCAGGGACAGGGGCGACTACGAGCAGTACTTC; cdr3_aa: CATSRDRGDYEQYF
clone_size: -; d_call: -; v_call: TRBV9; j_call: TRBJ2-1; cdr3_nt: TGTGCCAGCAGCGTAGTTCCCGGGGGTCCTCCGGGGGAGCAGTTCTTC; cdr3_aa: CASSVVPGGPPGEQFF
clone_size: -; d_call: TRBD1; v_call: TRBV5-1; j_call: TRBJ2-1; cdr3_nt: TGCGCCAGCAGCTTGCACCCGGGACAGGGGGGACTTGAGCAGTTCTTC; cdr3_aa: CASSLHPGQGGLEQFF
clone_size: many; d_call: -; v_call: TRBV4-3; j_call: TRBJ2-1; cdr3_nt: TGCGCCAGCAGCCTAGGGCAGGCTCGCGAGCAGTTCTTC; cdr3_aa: CASSLGQAREQFF
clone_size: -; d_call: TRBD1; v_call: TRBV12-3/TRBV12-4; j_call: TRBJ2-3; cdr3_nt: TGTGCCAGCAGTATGACAGGGGGGGTTCTGAGCACAGATACGCAGTATTTT; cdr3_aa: CASSMTGGVLSTDTQYF
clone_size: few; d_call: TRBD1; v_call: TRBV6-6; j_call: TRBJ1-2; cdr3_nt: TGTGCCGGCAGCCCTGACAGGGGGCAAGGCTACACCTTC; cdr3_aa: CAGSPDRGQGYTF
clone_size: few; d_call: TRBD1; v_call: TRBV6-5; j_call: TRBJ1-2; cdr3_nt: TGTGCCAGCAGTTACTCCCGGACAGGGCTGGATGGCTACACCTTC; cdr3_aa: CASSYSRTGLDGYTF
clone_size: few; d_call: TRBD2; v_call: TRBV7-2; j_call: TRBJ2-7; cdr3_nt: TGTGCCAGCAGCTTATCGCTTTCAGAAATTAGCGGGAGGTCGGGCTCCTACGAGCAGTACTTC; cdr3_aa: CASSLSLSEISGRSGSYEQYF
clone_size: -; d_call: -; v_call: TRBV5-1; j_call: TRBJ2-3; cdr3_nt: TGCGCCAGCAGCCCACGGTCGCGGTCAGATACGCAGTATTTT; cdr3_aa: CASSPRSRSDTQYF
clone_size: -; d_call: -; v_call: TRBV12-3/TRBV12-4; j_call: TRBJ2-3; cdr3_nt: TGTGCCAGCAGCCTTGGTCACGCGGATACGCAGTATTTT; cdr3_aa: CASSLGHADTQYF
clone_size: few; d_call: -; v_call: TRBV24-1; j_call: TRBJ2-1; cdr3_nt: TGTGCCGCCAGTTCACAGGGTTGGCATGAGCAGTTCTTC; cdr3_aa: CAASSQGWHEQFF
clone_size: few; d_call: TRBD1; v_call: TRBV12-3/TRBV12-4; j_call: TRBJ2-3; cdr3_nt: TGTGCCAGCGGAAAAGGGGTCGGGACAGGGATACGAGATACGCAGTATTTT; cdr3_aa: CASGKGVGTGIRDTQYF
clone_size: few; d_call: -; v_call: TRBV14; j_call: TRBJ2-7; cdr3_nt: TGTGCCAGCAGCCACGCCCGGACGCCCTACGAGCAGTACTTC; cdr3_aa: CASSHARTPYEQYF
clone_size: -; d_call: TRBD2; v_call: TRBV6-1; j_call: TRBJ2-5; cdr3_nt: TGTGCCAGCAGTGAAATGGTTAGGCTAGCGGGCAAAGAGACCCAGTACTTC; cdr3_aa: CASSEMVRLAGKETQYF
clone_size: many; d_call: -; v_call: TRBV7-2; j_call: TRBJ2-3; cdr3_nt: TGTGCCAGCAGCTTCACAGGCGCAGATACGCAGTATTTT; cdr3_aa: CASSFTGADTQYF
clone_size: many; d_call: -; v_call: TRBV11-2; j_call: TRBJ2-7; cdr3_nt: TGTGCCAGCAGCCCCCCAGGGGGGCGCGAGCAGTACTTC; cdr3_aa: CASSPPGGREQYF
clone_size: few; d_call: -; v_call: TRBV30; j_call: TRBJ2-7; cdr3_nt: TGTGCCTGGAGTGTAGGTGGTACAGGGCTTCGGGGCGAGCAGTACTTC; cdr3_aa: CAWSVGGTGLRGEQYF
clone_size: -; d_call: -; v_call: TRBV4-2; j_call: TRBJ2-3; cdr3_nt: TGTGCCAGCAGCCAGTCAGGGGGGGGAGATACGCAGTATTTT; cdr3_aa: CASSQSGGGDTQYF
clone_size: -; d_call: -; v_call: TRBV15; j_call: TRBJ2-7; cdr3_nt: TGTGCCACCAGCGCGCGAGAGGGCTCCTACAATGAGCAGTACTTC; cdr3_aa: CATSAREGSYNEQYF
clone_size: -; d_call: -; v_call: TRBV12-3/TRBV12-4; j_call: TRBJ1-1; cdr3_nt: TGTGCCAGCGCCTCGGGGGACACTGAAGCTTTCTTT; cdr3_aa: CASASGDTEAFF
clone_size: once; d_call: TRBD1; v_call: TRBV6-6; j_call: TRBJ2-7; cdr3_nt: TGTGCCAGCAGCTACCGGGACAGGGGAGGGAATGAGCAGTACTTC; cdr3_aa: CASSYRDRGGNEQYF
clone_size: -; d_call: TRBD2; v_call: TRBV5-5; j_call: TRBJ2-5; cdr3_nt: TGTGCCAGCAGCCCGAGGACTAGTTTGGAGACCCAGTACTTC; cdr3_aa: CASSPRTSLETQYF
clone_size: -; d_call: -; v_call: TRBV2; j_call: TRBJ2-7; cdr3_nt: TGTGCCAGCAGTGAAGCACGGGGCCCCACCCACGAGCAGTACTTC; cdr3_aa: CASSEARGPTHEQYF
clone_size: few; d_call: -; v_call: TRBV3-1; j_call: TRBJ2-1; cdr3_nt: TGTGCCAGCAGCGGAATGAGAGGGGTTGAAGGGGAGCAGTTCTTC; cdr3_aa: CASSGMRGVEGEQFF
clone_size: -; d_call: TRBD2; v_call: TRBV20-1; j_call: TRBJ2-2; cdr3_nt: TGCAGTGCTAGAAAGGGTAGCGGGGAGAACACCGGGGAGCTGTTTTTT; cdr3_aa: CSARKGSGENTGELFF
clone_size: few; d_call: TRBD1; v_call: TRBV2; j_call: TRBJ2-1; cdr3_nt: TGTGCCAGCAGTTTAACAGGGGGCGCAGGCGATGAGCAGTTCTTC; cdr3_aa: CASSLTGGAGDEQFF